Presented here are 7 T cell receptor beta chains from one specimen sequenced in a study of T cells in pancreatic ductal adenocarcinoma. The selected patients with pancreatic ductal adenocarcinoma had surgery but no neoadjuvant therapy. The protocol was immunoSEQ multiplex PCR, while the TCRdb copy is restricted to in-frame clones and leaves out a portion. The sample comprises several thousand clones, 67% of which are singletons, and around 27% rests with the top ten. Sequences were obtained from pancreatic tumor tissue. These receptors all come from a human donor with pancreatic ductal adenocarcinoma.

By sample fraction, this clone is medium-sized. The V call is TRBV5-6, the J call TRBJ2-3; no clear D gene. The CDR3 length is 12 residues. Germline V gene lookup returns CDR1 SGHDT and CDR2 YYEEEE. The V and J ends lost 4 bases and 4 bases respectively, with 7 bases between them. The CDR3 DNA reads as TGTGCCAGCAGCGCGTTGGCAGATACGCAGTATTTT. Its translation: CASSALADTQYF.

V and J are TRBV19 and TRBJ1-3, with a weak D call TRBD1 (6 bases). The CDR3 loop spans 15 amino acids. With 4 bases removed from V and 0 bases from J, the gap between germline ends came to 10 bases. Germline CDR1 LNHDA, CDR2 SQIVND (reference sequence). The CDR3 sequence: CASSTGDFSGNTIYF. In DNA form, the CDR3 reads TGTGCCAGTAGTACAGGGGATTTCTCTGGAAACACCATATATTTT.

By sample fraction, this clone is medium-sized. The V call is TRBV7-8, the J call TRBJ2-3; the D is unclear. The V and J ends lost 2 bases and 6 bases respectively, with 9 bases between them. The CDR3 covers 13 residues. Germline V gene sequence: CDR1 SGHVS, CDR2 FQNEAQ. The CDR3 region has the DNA TGTGCCAGCAGCTTAATAAGCAGTGATACGCAGTATTTT. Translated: CASSLISSDTQYF.

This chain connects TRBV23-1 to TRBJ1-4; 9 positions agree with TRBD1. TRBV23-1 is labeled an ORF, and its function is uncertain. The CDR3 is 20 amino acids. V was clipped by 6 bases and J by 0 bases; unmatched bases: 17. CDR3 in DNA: TGCGCCAGCAGCCACCCGGGACAGGGTATTTATCTAGCAACTAATGAAAAACTGTTTTTT. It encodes CASSHPGQGIYLATNEKLFF.

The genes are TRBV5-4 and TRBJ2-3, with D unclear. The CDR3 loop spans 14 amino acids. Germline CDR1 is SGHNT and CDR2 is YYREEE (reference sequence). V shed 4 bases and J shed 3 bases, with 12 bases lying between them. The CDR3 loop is CASSHGPETDTQYF. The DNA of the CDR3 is TGTGCCAGCAGCCACGGGCCAGAAACAGATACGCAGTATTTT.

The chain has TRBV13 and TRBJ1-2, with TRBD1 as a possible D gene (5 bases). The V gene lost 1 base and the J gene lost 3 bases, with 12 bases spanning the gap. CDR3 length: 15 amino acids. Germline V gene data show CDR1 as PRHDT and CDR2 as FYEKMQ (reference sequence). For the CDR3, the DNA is TGTGCCAGCAGCTTAGCTCTTGACAGCTACTATGGCTACACCTTC. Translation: CASSLALDSYYGYTF.

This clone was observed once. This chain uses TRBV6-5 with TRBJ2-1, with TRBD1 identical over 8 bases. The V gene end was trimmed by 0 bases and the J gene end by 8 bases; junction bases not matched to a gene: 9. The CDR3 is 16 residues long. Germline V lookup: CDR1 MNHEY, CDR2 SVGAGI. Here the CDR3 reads CASSYSVSGGEYEQFF. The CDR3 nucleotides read TGTGCCAGCAGTTACTCGGTTTCAGGGGGCGAATATGAGCAGTTCTTC.